The 22 T cell receptor beta chains below all came from one sample that was sequenced in a study of cytomegalovirus exposure and HLA in healthy donors. Primers for the PCR totalled 60 Vbeta and 13 Jbeta. Generated by immunoSEQ multiplex PCR, the TCRdb table keeps only in-frame clones and is missing some. This table holds roughly 78,000 clones. The source material was PBMCs. The receptors were gathered from a boy younger than 18 in good health and CMV-seronegative.

V gene TRBV11-1 combines with J gene TRBJ2-7; D unclear. Looked up from germline, CDR1 is SGHAT and CDR2 is FQDESV (reference sequence). V lost 0 bases, J lost 0 bases, and 15 bases lay in between. The CDR3 runs to 17 residues. The CDR3, as DNA: TGTGCCAGCAGCTTAGCCCCGAGGAGCATCAGCTCCTACGAGCAGTACTTC. Amino acids: CASSLAPRSISSYEQYF.

V usage is TRBV18 and J usage is TRBJ2-6, with TRBD1 identical over 9 bases. This CDR3 has 21 amino acids. Trimming took 3 bases from V and 1 from J; bases not matched to a gene: 16. Germline V gives CDR1 KGHSH, CDR2 LQKENI. In nucleotides, the CDR3 is TGTGCCAGCTCACCGAGAAAGCATCGGGACAGGGCGATTTCTGGGGCCAACGTCCTGACTTTC. Its protein product is CASSPRKHRDRAISGANVLTF.

The gene calls are TRBV4-1 and TRBJ1-3; D is perhaps TRBD1 (6 bases). Trimming removed 4 bases at V and 1 base at J, with 11 bases between. Germline loops: CDR1 MGHRA, CDR2 YSYEKL. The CDR3 has 15 residues. The CDR3 bases are TGCGCCAGCAGCCGTTTCGGACAGTCTGGAAACACCATATATTTT. It yields the protein CASSRFGQSGNTIYF.

The chain couples TRBV7-3 to TRBJ1-2; 8 bases align to TRBD1. The germline V gene encodes CDR1 SGHTA and CDR2 FQGTGA. The V gene end was trimmed by 0 bases and the J gene end by 6 bases; junction bases not matched to a gene: 9. CDR3 size: 16 residues. CDR3 protein: CASSLTVAGGMNGYTF. In DNA, the CDR3 is TGTGCCAGCAGCTTAACAGTGGCAGGGGGCATGAATGGCTACACCTTC.

The genes are TRBV9 and TRBJ1-2; the D gene is possibly TRBD1 (5 bases). This CDR3 is 15 amino acids long. The ends were cut back, 4 bases at V and 3 bases at J, with 16 bases in the middle. Germline V lookup: CDR1 SGDLS, CDR2 YYNGEE. CDR3 protein: CASSPTGGEDYGYTF. Written as DNA, the CDR3 is TGTGCCAGCAGCCCTACAGGTGGTGAAGACTATGGCTACACCTTC.

The chain combines TRBV5-6 with TRBJ2-1; 11 bases match TRBD2. CDR1 and CDR2 (germline): SGHDT, YYEEEE. The CDR3 runs to 17 residues. The V segment lost 2 bases and the J segment 4 bases; nucleotides outside the gene matches: 8. The DNA for the CDR3 is TGTGCCAGCAGCTTAGGTATCGGGACTAGCGGATACAATGAGCAGTTCTTC. Protein product: CASSLGIGTSGYNEQFF.

V and J are TRBV11-2 and TRBJ2-1; TRBD2 aligns across 10 bases. The CDR3 loop spans 16 amino acids. V lost 7 bases, J lost 2 bases, and 8 bases stayed unmatched. Germline values: CDR1 SGHAT, CDR2 FQNNGV. CDR3 in DNA: TGTGCCAGCACCGAAAGTGGGACTAGCGCCTACAATGAGCAGTTCTTC. Translating it yields CASTESGTSAYNEQFF.

This sequence joins TRBV5-4 and TRBJ2-7, with D possibly TRBD1 on 5 matching bases. The germline V gene has CDR1 SGHNT and CDR2 YYREEE (reference sequence). Trimming took off 3 bases at V and 4 bases at J, with 8 bases between the two ends. The CDR3 is 12 residues long. Here the CDR3 reads CASSSQGYEQYF. CDR3 DNA: TGTGCCAGCAGCTCCCAGGGTTACGAGCAGTACTTC.

The rearrangement links TRBV9 to TRBJ2-3, with D perhaps matching TRBD2 (6 bases). V lost 0 bases, J lost 4 bases, and 9 bases lay in between. Germline V gives CDR1 SGDLS, CDR2 YYNGEE. The CDR3 has 14 amino acids. The CDR3 sequence is CASSVAPGADTQYF. The CDR3 DNA reads as TGTGCCAGCAGCGTAGCGCCGGGGGCAGATACGCAGTATTTT.

The V call is TRBV30, the J call TRBJ1-2, with D tentatively TRBD1 (5 bases). V was cut by 4 bases and J by 1 base, with 19 bases left in between. Germline CDR1 is GTSNPN and CDR2 is SVGIG (reference sequence). This CDR3 has 16 residues. The CDR3 bases are TGTGCCTGGACTCGCCCGGGGGAAGTCGTTAACTATGGCTACACCTTC. The encoded protein is CAWTRPGEVVNYGYTF.

The V gene is TRBV19, the J gene TRBJ1-1; TRBD1 might be the D (5 bases). Germline V gene lookup returns CDR1 LNHDA and CDR2 SQIVND (reference sequence). The CDR3 extends over 15 amino acids. Trimming removed 7 bases at V and 4 bases at J, with 19 bases between. CDR3 residues: CASTIFSRGGTEAFF. The CDR3 coding sequence is TGTGCCAGTACCATATTTTCTCGGGGGGGCACTGAAGCTTTCTTT.

The chain links TRBV6-5 to TRBJ2-5, with 9 bases identical to TRBD1. The germline V gene encodes CDR1 MNHEY and CDR2 SVGAGI. This CDR3 contains 14 residues. V was clipped by 4 bases and J by 4 bases; unmatched bases: 4. CDR3 amino acids: CASSLTGGAETQYF. CDR3 sequence (DNA): TGTGCCAGCAGTTTAACAGGGGGCGCAGAGACCCAGTACTTC.

V and J are TRBV5-6 and TRBJ2-4; the match to TRBD1 covers 10 bases. CDR1 and CDR2 from the germline V gene are SGHDT and YYEEEE. Germline trimming cut 4 bases from V and 0 bases from J; bases unmatched to any gene: 4. The CDR3 spans 16 residues. CDR3 in amino acids: CASSQGQGLAKNIQYF. DNA of the CDR3: TGTGCCAGCAGCCAGGGACAGGGGCTAGCCAAAAACATTCAGTACTTC.

The chain joins TRBV23-1 to TRBJ1-5; 11 positions match TRBD1. TRBV23-1 belongs to the ORF category, with a function that is uncertain. CDR3 length: 18 amino acids. Unmatched junction bases numbered 7, after V lost 0 bases and J lost 3 bases. The CDR3 DNA sequence: TGCGCCAGCAGTCAATCTGATAAAGGACAGGGGGCCAATCAGCCCCAGCATTTT. Its protein is CASSQSDKGQGANQPQHF.

The genes are TRBV7-9 and TRBJ2-7; D is uncertain. The CDR3 extends over 14 amino acids. V was trimmed by 7 bases and J by 2 bases, leaving 15 bases between them. Germline lookup yields CDR1 SEHNR and CDR2 FQNEAQ (reference sequence). The CDR3 spells CASTPLTRPYEQYF. In nucleotides, the CDR3 is TGTGCCAGCACCCCCCTGACACGGCCCTACGAGCAGTACTTC.

The rearrangement joins TRBV2 to TRBJ2-7; the D gene is possibly TRBD2 (5 bases). The CDR3 extends over 14 amino acids. V gave up 2 bases and J gave up 0 bases, with 8 bases separating them. Per germline, CDR1 SNHLY and CDR2 FYNNEI. CDR3 sequence (DNA): TGTGCCAGCAGTGAACTCACTAGCTCCTACGAGCAGTACTTC. This codes for CASSELTSSYEQYF.

The chain carries TRBV6-1 and TRBJ1-1, with TRBD1 matching 7 bases. The CDR3 runs to 12 residues. Looked up from germline, CDR1 is MNHNS and CDR2 is SASEGT. The V and J ends lost 11 bases and 4 bases, in that order; junction bases with no gene match: 7. The CDR3 DNA reads as TGTGCCGCTGACAGGGTGTTCACTGAAGCTTTCTTT. This sequence encodes CAADRVFTEAFF.

This chain joins TRBV9 and TRBJ2-7; D not resolved. V lost 1 base, J lost 0 bases, and 11 bases lay in between. This CDR3 is 15 amino acids long. The germline V gene encodes CDR1 SGDLS and CDR2 YYNGEE. The CDR3 DNA is TGTGCCAGCAGCGTATCACCGGAGAGCTCCTACGAGCAGTACTTC. Amino acid sequence: CASSVSPESSYEQYF.

The rearrangement uses TRBV5-4 and TRBJ2-1; 7 bases fit TRBD2. Losses at the gene ends were 4 bases for V and 9 bases for J; bases not matched to a gene: 13. CDR1 SGHNT and CDR2 YYREEE come from the germline V gene (reference sequence). The CDR3 is made up of 15 amino acids. In DNA form, the CDR3 reads TGTGCCAGCAGCGCCCGGACTAGTAAAGTGAGTGAGCAGTTCTTC. Residues: CASSARTSKVSEQFF.

This chain uses TRBV4-3 with TRBJ1-1, with 8 bases matching TRBD1. The J segment lost 1 base and the V segment lost 2 bases, leaving 9 bases of the junction unmatched. Germline lookup yields CDR1 LGHNA and CDR2 YSLEER. The CDR3 contains 17 residues. In nucleotides, the CDR3 is TGCGCCAGCAGCCAACCAACCGGGACAGGCAGGAACACTGAAGCTTTCTTT. It specifies CASSQPTGTGRNTEAFF.

The chain links TRBV19 to TRBJ2-7; 7 positions agree with TRBD1. The CDR3 contains 15 residues. Looked up from germline, CDR1 is LNHDA and CDR2 is SQIVND (reference sequence). Trimming removed 3 bases from V and 3 bases from J; junction bases left unmatched: 8. The CDR3 region has the DNA TGTGCCAGTAGTATTACGACAGGGTGGGACTACGAGCAGTACTTC. Translation: CASSITTGWDYEQYF.

This chain joins TRBV19 and TRBJ1-5, with TRBD1 matching 8 bases. V shed 9 bases, J shed 8 bases, and the junction held 15 bases outside the gene matches. CDR3 size: 15 residues. CDR1 LNHDA and CDR2 SQIVND come from the germline V gene (reference sequence). CDR3 sequence reads: CASHTTGQDGKPQHF. The DNA of the CDR3 is TGTGCCAGCCACACCACGGGACAGGACGGCAAGCCCCAGCATTTT.